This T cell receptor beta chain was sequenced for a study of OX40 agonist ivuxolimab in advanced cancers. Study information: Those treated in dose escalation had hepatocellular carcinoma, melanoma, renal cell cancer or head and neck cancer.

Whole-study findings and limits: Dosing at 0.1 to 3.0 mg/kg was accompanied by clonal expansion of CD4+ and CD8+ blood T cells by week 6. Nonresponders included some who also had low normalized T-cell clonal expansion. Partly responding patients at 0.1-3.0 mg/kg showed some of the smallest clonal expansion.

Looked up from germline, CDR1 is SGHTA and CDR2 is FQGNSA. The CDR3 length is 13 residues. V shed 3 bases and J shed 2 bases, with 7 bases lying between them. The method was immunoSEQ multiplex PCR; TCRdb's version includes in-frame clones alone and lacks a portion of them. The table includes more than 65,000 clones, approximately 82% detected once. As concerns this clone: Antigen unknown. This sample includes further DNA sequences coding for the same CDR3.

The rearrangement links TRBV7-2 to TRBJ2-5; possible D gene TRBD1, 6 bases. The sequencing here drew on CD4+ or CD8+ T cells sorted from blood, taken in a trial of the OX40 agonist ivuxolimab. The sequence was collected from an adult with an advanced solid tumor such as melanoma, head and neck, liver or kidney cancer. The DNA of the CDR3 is TGTGCCAGCAGCTTTGGACAGCAAGAGACCCAGTACTTC. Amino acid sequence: CASSFGQQETQYF.